This T cell receptor (beta chain) was obtained from a study of cytomegalovirus exposure and HLA in healthy donors. The PCR had 60 Vbeta and 13 Jbeta primers. Here immunoSEQ multiplex PCR was the method, and the copy in TCRdb shows in-frame clones only, minus some. The table records tens of thousands of clones, roughly four fifths of them present only once. Regarding the study as a whole: In a later analysis, HLA-associated TCR beta chains were more clonally expanded than equally common others.

V lost 6 bases and J 2 bases, leaving 11 bases between the germline ends. CDR1 is SNHLY and CDR2 is FYNNEI in the germline V gene. There are 13 residues in the CDR3. Details on this clone: The antigen remains undetermined.

The sample comprised PBMCs. The origin of this receptor is a man younger than 30 in good health and CMV-seronegative. The gene calls are TRBV2 and TRBJ2-7, with D maybe TRBD2 (5 bases). CDR3 DNA sequence: TGTGCCAGCAGCCCACGGGGTACCTACGAGCAGTACTTC. It encodes CASSPRGTYEQYF.